The 8 T cell receptor beta chains in this list originate from one sample, sequenced in a study of regulatory T cells in long-lasting Graves disease. Time point reported: newly diagnosed GD, antithyroid drugs for less than 3 months. RNA isolated from PBMCs was used to make the TCR library. For TCR beta, libraries came from iRepertoire HTBI primers and Arm-PCR of CDR3 regions. TCRdb reanalysed the multiplex PCR reads using MiXCR and keeps one entry per CDR3 protein. The table lists around 250,000 distinct CDR3 sequences, roughly 21% of them singletons. Sample: peripheral blood mononuclear cells (PBMCs), taken at new diagnosis, from a patient treated with antithyroid drugs. The source is a female donor with Graves disease.

The rearrangement uses TRBV6-5 and TRBJ2-3; 9 bases align to TRBD1. The CDR3 is 15 residues long. J gave up 5 bases and V 0 bases, and 3 bases lay outside the gene matches. From germline, CDR1 is MNHEY and CDR2 SVGAGI. The CDR3 DNA sequence: TGTGCCAGCAGTTACTCGAGGACAGGGGAAGATACGCAGTATTTT. It specifies CASSYSRTGEDTQYF.

Of note for this clonotype: A far larger clone is only one base removed, so a read error is likely. The genes are TRBV6-5 and TRBJ2-3; possibly TRBD1 for D (5 bases). In germline, CDR1 is MNHEY, CDR2 SVGAGI. This CDR3 spans 14 amino acids. The CDR3 is CASSFLLGTGTQYF. The CDR3 coding sequence is TGTGCCAGCAGTTTTCTCCTAGGCACAGGTACGCAGTATTTT.

Ten or more counts support this clonotype. The gene calls are TRBV6-5 and TRBJ2-7, with 9 bases that match TRBD1. The germline gives CDR1 MNHEY, CDR2 SVGAGI. The CDR3 is 14 residues long. The trim removed 4 bases at V and 4 bases at J, leaving 5 bases unmatched. The CDR3 reads CASSFGTGRYEQYF. CDR3 DNA sequence: TGTGCCAGCAGTTTCGGGACAGGGAGGTACGAGCAGTACTTC.

This clonotype occurred many times. The V gene is TRBV6-5, the J gene TRBJ2-3; 8 positions match TRBD1. The V gene end was trimmed by 4 bases and the J gene end by 6 bases; junction bases not matched to a gene: 12. Germline values: CDR1 MNHEY, CDR2 SVGAGI. CDR3 length: 16 residues. Here the CDR3 DNA reads TGTGCCAGCAGTTCCAGGACAGGGCAAGCCCTGGATACGCAGTATTTT. Amino acid sequence: CASSSRTGQALDTQYF.

This clonotype was seen many times. The chain links TRBV20-1 to TRBJ2-1; 10 positions agree with TRBD2. This CDR3 spans 16 amino acids. The trim removed 3 bases at V and 8 bases at J, leaving 13 bases unmatched. Looked up from germline, CDR1 is DFQATT and CDR2 is SNEGSKA (reference sequence). The CDR3 sequence: CSASGLAGAGGDEQFF. The CDR3 nucleotides read TGCAGTGCTAGTGGGCTAGCGGGAGCCGGGGGGGATGAGCAGTTCTTC.

With regard to this clonotype: A clone one base away is much larger, so this may be a read error. This chain joins TRBV5-5 and TRBJ2-5; D is ambiguous. Germline CDR1 reads SGHKS; CDR2 reads YYEKEE (reference sequence). The length of the CDR3 is 13 residues. The CDR3 spells CASSLRIQEAQYF. The CDR3 DNA sequence: TGTGCCAGCAGCTTGCGGATCCAAGAGGCCCAGTACTTC.

This clonotype was recorded at least ten times. V gene TRBV6-5 combines with J gene TRBJ1-5; D gene unclear. The CDR3 is made up of 16 amino acids. Germline V gives CDR1 MNHEY, CDR2 SVGAGI. Trimming took off 4 bases at V and 0 bases at J, with 13 bases between the two ends. In DNA form, the CDR3 reads TGTGCCAGCAGTTCCCTATGGAGCTATAGCAATCAGCCCCAGCATTTT. It codes for CASSSLWSYSNQPQHF.

This clonotype was found many times. The chain couples TRBV10-3 to TRBJ2-5, with 8 bases identical to TRBD1. The germline gives CDR1 ENHRY, CDR2 SYGVKD. The CDR3 length is 14 residues. The V and J ends lost 7 bases and 0 bases, in that order; junction bases with no gene match: 4. The CDR3 reads CAITKDRDQETQYF. CDR3 in DNA: TGTGCCATCACTAAGGACAGGGACCAAGAGACCCAGTACTTC.